The clone carrying this T cell receptor (beta chain) appeared many times. Construction of the TCR beta libraries employed iRepertoire HTBI primers in conjunction with Arm-PCR of CDR3 regions. How the authors handled the data: Sequenced samples collectively carried 62 TRBV and 14 TRBJ segments. From the multiplex PCR reads, TCRdb called clonotypes with MiXCR, one entry per CDR3 protein. V and J calls and clone size were set by TCRdb, not the authors. Among some 410,000 distinct CDR3 sequences listed, about a sixth were seen once. These data come from a study of regulatory T cells in long-lasting Graves disease. This sample's time point: newly diagnosed GD, antithyroid drugs for less than 3 months. Researchers made the TCR library from RNA that was extracted from PBMCs. These records were also assigned to another study, of T cells in Graves' hyperthyroidism and ophthalmopathy.

The source was peripheral blood mononuclear cells (PBMCs), collected at new diagnosis, from a patient treated with antithyroid drugs. The TCR sequence derives from a woman aged 25-40 years with Graves disease.

In DNA, the CDR3 is TGTGCCAGCAGCCAAGACACTAGCGGGAGTAGGGATACGCAGTATTTT. Amino acid sequence: CASSQDTSGSRDTQYF. This sequence joins TRBV3-1 and TRBJ2-3; 11 nucleotides agree with TRBD2. The V gene end was trimmed by 0 bases and the J gene end by 6 bases; junction bases not matched to a gene: 5. CDR3 length: 16 residues. From germline, CDR1 is LGHDT and CDR2 YNNKEL (reference sequence).